What follows describes a single TCR beta chain. Its antigen is not known. The PCR contained 60 Vbeta and 13 Jbeta primers. Generated by immunoSEQ multiplex PCR, the TCRdb table keeps only in-frame clones and is missing some. The profile shows 210,000 or so clones, about 83% of them singletons. Samples came from healthy bone marrow donors. There are 13 residues in the CDR3. Germline-derived CDR1 and CDR2 are LNHDA and SQIVND (reference sequence). Trimming removed 5 bases at V and 6 bases at J, with 14 bases between. The entry originates in a study of cytomegalovirus exposure and HLA in healthy donors. Study observations and caveats: The sole available immune exposure information was CMV serostatus. For TCR beta chains, V- and J-gene trimming was later linked to a missense DCLRE1C variant.

The rearrangement uses TRBV19 and TRBJ2-7; D is perhaps TRBD1 (7 bases). The receptor's source is a girl aged 10-17 years in good health and CMV-seronegative. The sequencing sample was made of PBMCs. The CDR3 DNA follows: TGTGCCAGTAGTGCCCGACAGGGAGGCGAGCAGTACTTC. Its translation: CASSARQGGEQYF.